These T cell receptor beta chains were read from a single sample in a study of blood T cell repertoires in COVID-19. TCRdb keeps only in-frame clones here, not all; method: immunoSEQ multiplex PCR. This table has approximately 41,000 clones, around 87% appearing once. Input material: peripheral blood. The source is a woman aged 80 or older with active COVID-19. Each CDR3 is given with its conserved first and last residue. The D gene is left open where the match is weak. Part of the rows lack a size; the others show once, few, many or a class for expanded clones.

D,V,J,size,CDR3,DNA
.,TRBV19,TRBJ1-2,.,CASTPGPGGYGYTF,TGTGCCAGTACCCCTGGACCGGGGGGCTATGGCTACACCTTC
.,TRBV11-2,TRBJ2-1,once,CASSPIAAPYNEQFF,TGTGCCAGCAGCCCAATAGCGGCCCCTTACAATGAGCAGTTCTTC
TRBD1,TRBV19,TRBJ1-1,.,CASSIAGTGANKAFF,TGTGCCAGTAGTATAGCAGGGACAGGGGCTAATAAAGCTTTCTTT
.,TRBV21-1,TRBJ1-2,.,CASSLKDREGFYGYTF,TGTGCCAGCAGCCTAAAGGACAGGGAGGGATTCTATGGCTACACCTTC
TRBD1,TRBV29-1,TRBJ1-1,.,CSATGGMNTEAFF,TGCAGCGCTACAGGGGGCATGAACACTGAAGCTTTCTTT
TRBD2,TRBV11-2,TRBJ2-3,.,CASSKLAGGRTDTQYF,TGTGCCAGCAGCAAGCTAGCGGGGGGACGCACAGATACGCAGTATTTT
.,TRBV11-2,TRBJ2-7,.,CASSLANEQYF,TGTGCCAGCAGCTTAGCAAACGAGCAGTACTTC
TRBD2,TRBV18,TRBJ2-2,.,CASSLSSGSNTGELFF,TGTGCCAGCTCACTTTCTAGCGGATCGAACACCGGGGAGCTGTTTTTT
.,TRBV7-2,TRBJ1-1,.,CASSRDWEWTEAFF,TGTGCCAGCAGCCGCGACTGGGAGTGGACTGAAGCTTTCTTT
.,TRBV7-2,TRBJ1-2,.,CASSLGQSDLYGYTF,TGTGCCAGCAGCTTAGGACAGTCAGATCTCTATGGCTACACCTTC
.,TRBV19,TRBJ1-5,.,CASRRIGQYSNQPQHF,TGTGCCAGTAGGCGAATCGGACAGTATAGCAATCAGCCCCAGCATTTT
TRBD2,TRBV2,TRBJ2-1,.,CASSVLAGVQNEQFF,TGTGCCAGCAGCGTACTAGCGGGGGTCCAGAATGAGCAGTTCTTC
TRBD2,TRBV7-2,TRBJ2-1,.,CASSPTQRGDNEQFF,TGTGCCAGCAGTCCAACCCAACGGGGGGACAATGAGCAGTTCTTC
.,TRBV12-3/TRBV12-4,TRBJ2-7,few,CASSPPLTYEQYF,TGTGCCAGCAGTCCCCCCCTTACCTACGAGCAGTACTTC
TRBD1,TRBV24-1,TRBJ2-1,.,CATSDQMTGSSYNEQFF,TGTGCCACCAGTGACCAAATGACAGGGAGCTCCTACAATGAGCAGTTCTTC
.,TRBV3-1/TRBV3-2,TRBJ2-5,.,CASSPRDYQETQYF,TGTGCCAGCAGCCCCAGGGACTACCAAGAGACCCAGTACTTC
TRBD2,TRBV11-2,TRBJ2-1,.,CASGLAGGSNEQFF,TGTGCCAGCGGATTAGCGGGGGGCAGCAATGAGCAGTTCTTC
TRBD1,TRBV10-3,TRBJ2-7,.,CATGQGDDEQYF,TGTGCCACCGGACAGGGGGACGACGAGCAGTACTTC
TRBD1,TRBV6-5,TRBJ1-2,.,CASRRDRSIGYGYTF,TGTGCCAGCAGAAGGGACAGAAGCATTGGCTATGGCTACACCTTC
.,TRBV5-8,TRBJ2-3,.,CASSLLRFLSGSTDTQYF,TGTGCCAGCAGCTTGTTGCGATTCCTCTCGGGGAGCACAGATACGCAGTATTTT
TRBD1,TRBV7-2,TRBJ1-1,.,CASSGSLDRGPDTEAFF,TGTGCCAGCAGCGGGAGCTTGGACAGGGGACCGGACACTGAAGCTTTCTTT
.,TRBV15,TRBJ2-7,.,CATSRDRDSYEQYF,TGTGCCACCAGCAGAGACAGGGACTCCTACGAGCAGTACTTC
.,TRBV5-1,TRBJ1-1,.,CASSLGGMNTEAFF,TGCGCCAGCAGCTTAGGCGGCATGAACACTGAAGCTTTCTTT
.,TRBV28,TRBJ1-2,.,CATSLNGGYTF,TGTGCCACCTCGCTCAATGGCGGCTACACCTTC
TRBD1,TRBV18,TRBJ1-1,.,CASSRDSGRTEAFF,TGTGCCAGCTCGAGGGACAGCGGGAGAACTGAAGCTTTCTTT
.,TRBV23-1,TRBJ1-2,.,CASNADRTYGYTF,TGCGCCTCCAACGCAGACAGGACCTATGGCTACACCTTC
.,TRBV5-8,TRBJ2-3,.,CASSSGNKGDTQYF,TGTGCCAGCAGCTCCGGGAATAAAGGAGATACGCAGTATTTT
.,TRBV10-1,TRBJ1-4,.,CAAEGGGRAEDEKLFF,TGCGCCGCAGAGGGAGGAGGGAGGGCGGAGGATGAAAAACTGTTTTTT
TRBD2,TRBV5-1,TRBJ2-7,.,CASSLDNAPGGDEQYF,TGCGCCAGCAGCTTGGATAATGCCCCGGGAGGGGACGAGCAGTACTTC
.,TRBV27,TRBJ2-1,.,CASSTLKDSRNYNEQFF,TGTGCCAGCAGTACTCTAAAGGACTCCCGAAACTACAATGAGCAGTTCTTC
.,TRBV19,TRBJ1-1,.,CASSRDTTRTEAFF,TGTGCCAGTAGCAGAGACACCACCCGCACTGAAGCTTTCTTT
TRBD1,TRBV6-6,TRBJ1-2,.,CASSLHLGTGGTIGYTF,TGTGCCAGCAGTCTACATCTTGGGACAGGGGGAACGATTGGCTACACCTTC
TRBD1,TRBV4-1,TRBJ2-1,.,CASSLRTTGQGYNEQFF,TGCGCCAGCAGCCTCCGAACCACGGGACAGGGTTACAATGAGCAGTTCTTC
.,TRBV19,TRBJ1-2,once,CASSIVEADYGYTF,TGTGCCAGTAGTATAGTGGAGGCGGACTATGGCTACACCTTC